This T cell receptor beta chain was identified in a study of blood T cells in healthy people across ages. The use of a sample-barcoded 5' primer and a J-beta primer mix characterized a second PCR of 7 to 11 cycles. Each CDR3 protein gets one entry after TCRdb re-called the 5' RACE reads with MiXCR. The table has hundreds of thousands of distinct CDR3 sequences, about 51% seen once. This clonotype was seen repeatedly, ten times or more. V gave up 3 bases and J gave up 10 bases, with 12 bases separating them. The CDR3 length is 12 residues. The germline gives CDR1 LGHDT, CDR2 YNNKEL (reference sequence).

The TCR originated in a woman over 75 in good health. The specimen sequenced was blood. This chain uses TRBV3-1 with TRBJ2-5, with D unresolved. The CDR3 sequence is CASSHDSASQYF. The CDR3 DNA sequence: TGTGCCAGCAGCCATGATTCGGCGAGCCAGTACTTC.